This T cell receptor beta chain came from a study of cytomegalovirus exposure and HLA in healthy donors. Amplification used 60 Vbeta primers and 13 Jbeta primers. Method: immunoSEQ multiplex PCR; TCRdb's copy keeps in-frame clones and lacks some. This sample has roughly 150,000 clones, with about 70% found just once. The CDR3 extends over 11 amino acids. Germline V gene sequence: CDR1 MDHEN, CDR2 SYDVKM. V gave up 6 bases and J gave up 5 bases, with 7 bases separating them. Study-wide points: A reported reduction in N-insertions relative to the 666-donor mean was seen in an Asian-associated ancestry cluster in a later analysis.

This clone occurred once. The antigen remains unidentified. The sequencing input was PBMCs. The sequence was collected from a man aged 30 to 39 in good health and CMV-seropositive. This chain connects TRBV28 to TRBJ1-2; D is unclear. CDR3 sequence reads: CASSATYGYTF. Here the CDR3 DNA reads TGTGCCAGCAGCGCCACATATGGCTACACCTTC.